Given below is one TCR beta chain in context. The CDR3 sequence is 13 residues long. V gave up 7 bases and J gave up 6 bases; unmatched junction bases: 9. In germline, CDR1 is SQVTM, CDR2 ANQGSEA. Measured with immunoSEQ multiplex PCR; TCRdb has only the in-frame clones, and not every one. The table has a few million clones, approximately 90% seen once. The data belong to a study of shared clonotypes between healthy human individuals. Study at large: The plates for each donor numbered three CD4 naive, three CD4 memory, two CD8 naive and one CD8 memory.

Every donor was a Caucasian adult from Nashville, Tennessee. J is TRBJ1-5 and V is TRBV29-1, with 7 bases aligning to TRBD1. The sample taken for sequencing was naive CD4+ T cells sorted from blood. Subset denoted: CD45RA+ positively selected. This sequence originates from a man aged 18 to 35 in good health. CDR3 in DNA: TGCAGCGCCGAAGGGACAGATGGTCAGCCCCAGCATTTT. Encoded protein: CSAEGTDGQPQHF.